The 29 T cell receptor beta chains below all came from one sample that was sequenced in a study of blood T cell repertoires in COVID-19. Using immunoSEQ multiplex PCR, the repertoire was profiled, and TCRdb retains in-frame clones only, with some absent. The profile covers 250,000 to 400,000 clones, with around 84% appearing a single time and 1.9% taken by the ten largest. The sample taken for sequencing was PBMCs or T cells enriched from blood (not recorded which). The receptors here all came from a young woman who had been exposed to COVID-19.

This clone appeared once. This chain connects TRBV28 to TRBJ2-3; 8 bases fit TRBD2. The germline CDR1 and CDR2 sequences are MDHEN and SYDVKM. Germline trimming cut 4 bases from V and 4 bases from J; bases unmatched to any gene: 7. The CDR3 length is 15 residues. CDR3 sequence (DNA): TGTGCCAGCAGTTCCCCTGCGGGAGGAGCAGATACGCAGTATTTT. It codes for CASSSPAGGADTQYF.

V is TRBV27 and J is TRBJ2-7; tentative D call: TRBD1 (6 bases). The germline V and J ends were trimmed by 7 bases and 0 bases, with 13 bases remaining between them. CDR3 length equals 14 residues. CDR1 and CDR2 from the germline V gene are MNHEY and SMNVEV (reference sequence). Here the CDR3 DNA reads TGTGCCAGCAAAAAGCTGGACAGCTCCTACGAGCAGTACTTC. It translates to CASKKLDSSYEQYF.

V is TRBV7-2 and J is TRBJ2-1; 12 bases line up with TRBD2. Looked up from germline, CDR1 is SGHTA and CDR2 is FQGNSA. V shed 4 bases and J 0 bases; nucleotides not matched to a gene: 4. The CDR3 consists of 17 residues. The CDR3 reads CASSSTSGGPSYNEQFF. As DNA, the CDR3 is TGTGCCAGCAGCTCAACTAGCGGGGGGCCCTCCTACAATGAGCAGTTCTTC.

The chain is built from TRBV19 and TRBJ2-7, with 11 bases identical to TRBD1. V lost 3 bases and J lost 5; bases outside the gene matches: 9. Germline V gene data show CDR1 as LNHDA and CDR2 as SQIVND (reference sequence). CDR3 size: 16 residues. The DNA for the CDR3 is TGTGCCAGTAGTATTTTCGCCGGGACAGGGGGAAACGAGCAGTACTTC. Its translation is CASSIFAGTGGNEQYF.

The sample holds one count of this clone. CDR3 amino acids: CASSYRGQNTEAFF. The CDR3 DNA follows: TGTGCCAGCAGTTACAGAGGGCAGAACACTGAAGCTTTCTTT. This chain uses TRBV6-5 with TRBJ1-1; D not resolved. Trimming left V 2 bases short and J 1 base short, with 8 bases between. CDR1 is MNHEY, CDR2 SVGAGI, per germline. This CDR3 comprises 14 residues.

The count of this clone is one. J is TRBJ2-2 and V is TRBV19, with no clear D. Between the trimmed V and J ends, which lost 4 bases and 3 bases, there was a span of 6 bases. The CDR3 spans 13 residues. From germline, CDR1 is LNHDA and CDR2 SQIVND (reference sequence). CDR3 DNA: TGTGCCAGTAGTACTCAGTACACCGGGGAGCTGTTTTTT. This codes for CASSTQYTGELFF.

The V gene is TRBV5-6, the J gene TRBJ1-2; 11 nucleotides line up with TRBD1. The V and J ends lost 4 bases and 9 bases, in that order; junction bases with no gene match: 11. The CDR3 is 15 amino acids. CDR1 and CDR2 (germline): SGHDT, YYEEEE. This chain's CDR3 is CASSLTPGQGGRYTF. The CDR3 DNA follows: TGTGCCAGCAGCCTAACGCCGGGACAGGGGGGTCGCTACACCTTC.

This clone occurred once. The chain links TRBV4-1 to TRBJ2-6; possible D gene TRBD2, 6 bases. V lost 0 bases and J lost 3, with 9 bases in between. The CDR3 spans 16 residues. Per the germline V gene, CDR1 is MGHRA and CDR2 is YSYEKL. The CDR3 is CASSQDLDYGANVLTF. CDR3 nucleotides: TGCGCCAGCAGCCAAGACTTGGACTATGGGGCCAACGTCCTGACTTTC.

This rearrangement joins TRBV12-3 or TRBV12-4 to TRBJ1-3; D is unresolved. This CDR3 is built from 12 residues. V shed 6 bases and J shed 6 bases, with 9 bases lying between them. Written as DNA, the CDR3 is TGTGCCAGCAGGGTACAGATAAACACCATATATTTT. Its protein product is CASRVQINTIYF.

This clone was counted once. The chain couples TRBV19 to TRBJ1-2, with TRBD1 as a possible D gene (5 bases). The CDR3 loop spans 15 amino acids. The V and J ends lost 3 bases and 5 bases respectively, with 16 bases between them. Per the germline V gene, CDR1 is LNHDA and CDR2 is SQIVND (reference sequence). The CDR3 loop reads CASSMGQSTSYGYTF. Here the CDR3 DNA reads TGTGCCAGTAGTATGGGGCAGAGTACATCTTATGGCTACACCTTC.

The gene calls are TRBV24-1 and TRBJ2-2, with a possible D match to TRBD1 (6 bases). The CDR3 has 15 residues. With 6 bases removed from V and 2 bases from J, the gap between germline ends came to 12 bases. Germline V gene sequence: CDR1 KGHDR, CDR2 SFDVKD. The CDR3 region is CATSLEDRNTGELFF. The CDR3 bases are TGTGCCACCAGTTTAGAGGACAGAAACACCGGGGAGCTGTTTTTT.

The chain couples TRBV28 to TRBJ1-5; 11 bases match TRBD1. CDR3 size: 15 residues. J lost 5 bases, V lost 4 bases, and 4 bases had no gene match. Germline V gene sequence: CDR1 MDHEN, CDR2 SYDVKM. The CDR3 coding sequence is TGTGCCAGCAGTTCCGGGACAGGGGGGGATCAGCCCCAGCATTTT. Its translation is CASSSGTGGDQPQHF.

The V and J genes are TRBV2 and TRBJ2-2, with 11 bases identical to TRBD2. The CDR3 covers 15 residues. Germline CDR1 is SNHLY and CDR2 is FYNNEI. Trimming at V came to 4 bases and at J to 7 bases, leaving 5 bases not matched to a gene. CDR3 sequence (DNA): TGTGCCAGCAGTGTAGCGGGAGGGCCAATCGGGGAGCTGTTTTTT. It yields the protein CASSVAGGPIGELFF.

V is TRBV19 and J is TRBJ2-2; TRBD1 agrees at 7 bases. V dropped 3 bases and J dropped 5; count of bases not matched to a gene: 6. CDR1 is LNHDA, CDR2 SQIVND, per germline (reference sequence). This CDR3 contains 15 residues. The CDR3 DNA sequence: TGTGCCAGTAGTATTCCCGGGACAGTGACCGGGGAGCTGTTTTTT. This sequence encodes CASSIPGTVTGELFF. Looking up the rest from reference TRBV19 and TRBJ2-2 gives the full variable domain: DGGITQSPKYLFRKEGQNVTLSCEQNLNHDAMYWYRQDPGQGLRLIYYSQIVNDFQKGDIAEGYSVSREKKESFPLTVTSAQKNPTAFYLCASSIPGTVTGELFFGEGSRLTVL.

The rearrangement links TRBV24-1 to TRBJ1-5; D possibly corresponds to TRBD1 (6 bases). CDR3 length: 12 residues. Trimming cost V 4 bases and J 13 bases, with 13 bases left between them. In germline, CDR1 is KGHDR, CDR2 SFDVKD. CDR3 residues: CATSDPNRAQHF. CDR3 sequence (DNA): TGTGCCACCAGTGACCCAAACAGGGCGCAGCATTTT.

At least ten counts were recorded for this clone. The chain couples TRBV19 to TRBJ1-5, with 9 positions matching TRBD1. The CDR3 length is 17 residues. Trimming at V came to 6 bases and at J to 0 bases, leaving 9 bases not matched to a gene. Germline-derived CDR1 and CDR2 are LNHDA and SQIVND (reference sequence). The CDR3 DNA reads as TGTGCCAGTAGATTGGGACAGGGAGATTATAGCAATCAGCCCCAGCATTTT. Amino acid sequence: CASRLGQGDYSNQPQHF.

This chain connects TRBV2 to TRBJ1-5; no firm D call. Germline values: CDR1 SNHLY, CDR2 FYNNEI. Trimming took 7 bases from V and 0 from J, leaving 13 bases between them. CDR3 length: 15 amino acids. The DNA of the CDR3 is TGTGCCAGCAAGACTACAGACAATAGCAATCAGCCCCAGCATTTT. As protein: CASKTTDNSNQPQHF.

The genes are TRBV7-9 and TRBJ1-4; D is undetermined. Germline CDR1 SEHNR, CDR2 FQNEAQ (reference sequence). Trimming took off 6 bases at V and 7 bases at J, with 15 bases between the two ends. CDR3 length: 14 residues. The CDR3 region is CASSREGTSEKLFF. The DNA of the CDR3 is TGTGCCAGCAGTCGAGAGGGTACGAGTGAAAAACTGTTTTTT.

Of note for this clone: Other DNA sequences of this sample code for an identical CDR3. V usage is TRBV5-1 and J usage is TRBJ2-5; 8 nucleotides agree with TRBD1. Germline assignment: CDR1 SGHRS and CDR2 YFSETQ. With V trimmed by 4 bases and J by 4 bases, 3 bases remained unmatched. The CDR3 consists of 13 residues. Here the CDR3 reads CASSTGTGETQYF. CDR3 DNA sequence: TGCGCCAGCAGCACCGGGACAGGAGAGACCCAGTACTTC.

CDR3 region: CAIILGVGNSTSYEQYF. The CDR3 region has the DNA TGTGCCATAATACTGGGAGTGGGGAACTCGACATCCTACGAGCAGTACTTC. The V call is TRBV19, the J call TRBJ2-7, with TRBD2 as a possible D gene (5 bases). V gave up 10 bases and J gave up 1 base, with 26 bases separating them. The CDR3 contains 17 residues. The V gene's germline CDR1 is LNHDA and CDR2 SQIVND (reference sequence). Full variable domain (missing parts from reference TRBV19 and TRBJ2-7): DGGITQSPKYLFRKEGQNVTLSCEQNLNHDAMYWYRQDPGQGLRLIYYSQIVNDFQKGDIAEGYSVSREKKESFPLTVTSAQKNPTAFYLCAIILGVGNSTSYEQYFGPGTRLTVT.

The chain employs TRBV7-2 and TRBJ2-7; 11 bases agree with TRBD1. This CDR3 comprises 15 residues. Germline CDR1 and CDR2: SGHTA and FQGNSA. After removal of 4 bases from V and 9 bases from J, the junction contained 11 bases not matched to a gene. The CDR3 DNA follows: TGTGCCAGCAGCTCCTCCGGGACAGGGGGTCGGGGGCAGTACTTC. Translating gives CASSSSGTGGRGQYF.

This clone was recorded a few times. This chain joins TRBV14 and TRBJ2-5; D not resolved. V was trimmed by 2 bases and J by 2 bases, leaving 6 bases between them. CDR1 is SGHDN, CDR2 FVKESK, per germline. This CDR3 is 13 amino acids long. The CDR3 DNA reads TGTGCCAGCAGCCAATCGGTTCAAGAGACCCAGTACTTC. Its translation: CASSQSVQETQYF.

The J gene is TRBJ2-2, the V gene TRBV6-5; no definite D call. There are 12 residues in the CDR3. The germline V gene encodes CDR1 MNHEY and CDR2 SVGAGI. V shed 2 bases and J shed 5 bases, with 3 bases lying between them. CDR3 loop: CASSYPTGELFF. In nucleotides, the CDR3 is TGTGCCAGCAGTTACCCGACCGGGGAGCTGTTTTTT.

This clone was seen only a few times. The V and J genes are TRBV6-6 and TRBJ1-3; D is unresolved. V was pared by 3 bases and J by 9 bases, with 6 bases between. CDR1 MNHNY and CDR2 SVGAGI come from the germline V gene (reference sequence). This CDR3 region has 11 residues. The CDR3 protein is CASSYSGTIYF. The CDR3 DNA is TGTGCCAGCAGTTATAGTGGCACCATATATTTT.

The chain joins TRBV15 to TRBJ1-4; tentatively, D is TRBD1 (6 bases). V lost 0 bases to trimming and J lost 2 bases, with 10 bases between them. The CDR3 length is 16 residues. The germline V gene has CDR1 LNHNV and CDR2 YYDKDF (reference sequence). As DNA, the CDR3 is TGTGCCACCAGCAGAGATCTGGGGGCCACTAATGAAAAACTGTTTTTT. This sequence encodes CATSRDLGATNEKLFF.

V and J are TRBV28 and TRBJ2-1, with 7 bases identical to TRBD1. The CDR3 covers 13 residues. V was clipped by 6 bases and J by 8 bases; unmatched bases: 7. CDR1 is MDHEN, CDR2 SYDVKM, per germline. The CDR3 protein is CASRDREIDEQFF. For the CDR3, the DNA is TGTGCCAGCAGAGACAGGGAGATCGATGAGCAGTTCTTC.

This clone has a single count. This sequence joins TRBV28 and TRBJ2-5; D not certain. CDR1 and CDR2 from the germline V gene are MDHEN and SYDVKM. V gave up 6 bases and J gave up 3 bases, with 5 bases separating them. This CDR3 is 11 amino acids long. The CDR3 sequence is CASSRKETQYF. The CDR3 DNA is TGTGCCAGCAGCCGTAAAGAGACCCAGTACTTC.

The chain is built from TRBV7-9 and TRBJ1-3, with a tentative D call TRBD1 (5 bases). CDR3 length: 14 amino acids. The germline CDR1 and CDR2 sequences are SEHNR and FQNEAQ (reference sequence). V lost 6 bases and J lost 0, with 9 bases in between. The CDR3 DNA reads as TGTGCCAGCAGAGGGGCAATCTCTGGAAACACCATATATTTT. Translation gives CASRGAISGNTIYF.

V and J are TRBV18 and TRBJ2-7; TRBD2 agrees at 11 bases. Germline trimming cut 3 bases from V and 6 bases from J; bases unmatched to any gene: 13. CDR3 length: 17 residues. The germline V gene encodes CDR1 KGHSH and CDR2 LQKENI. The CDR3 spells CASSPQSFSGGGVEQYF. CDR3 DNA sequence: TGTGCCAGCTCACCCCAGTCCTTTAGCGGGGGGGGAGTCGAGCAGTACTTC.